The 16 T cell receptor beta chains below all came from one sample that was sequenced in a study of blood T cell repertoires in COVID-19. Profiling relied on immunoSEQ multiplex PCR, and the TCRdb table lists in-frame clones only, not all of them. The sample carries some 100,000 clones, around 85% recorded once. The sample taken for sequencing was peripheral blood. The origin of the receptors is a human donor in a cohort sampled during active COVID-19.

The chain links TRBV5-1 to TRBJ2-2; possibly TRBD2 for D (5 bases). The CDR3 length is 15 residues. V was clipped by 2 bases and J by 5 bases, with 13 bases between them. Germline V gene data show CDR1 as SGHRS and CDR2 as YFSETQ. The CDR3 nucleotides read TGCGCCAGCAGCTTTAAGGGTACGGGGACCGGGGAGCTGTTTTTT. As protein: CASSFKGTGTGELFF.

J is TRBJ1-1 and V is TRBV29-1, with a possible D match to TRBD1 (5 bases). The V gene's germline CDR1 is SQVTM and CDR2 ANQGSEA. The CDR3 totals 13 residues. Between the trimmed V and J ends, which lost 6 bases and 1 base, there was a span of 12 bases. CDR3 protein: CSVRPTANTEAFF. The CDR3 DNA is TGCAGCGTCCGTCCGACAGCGAACACTGAAGCTTTCTTT.

The V and J genes are TRBV5-1 and TRBJ2-7; D remains ambiguous. CDR3 length: 15 residues. The germline gives CDR1 SGHRS, CDR2 YFSETQ. V was trimmed by 0 bases and J by 2 bases, leaving 12 bases between them. The CDR3, as DNA: TGCGCCAGCAGCTTGGCGGAGAGCAGTACCTACGAGCAGTACTTC. It translates to CASSLAESSTYEQYF.

This clone came up once. V usage is TRBV7-2 and J usage is TRBJ2-7; 10 nucleotides line up with TRBD2. This CDR3 contains 15 residues. In germline, CDR1 is SGHTA, CDR2 FQGNSA. Trimming removed 5 bases from V and 2 bases from J; junction bases left unmatched: 6. CDR3 region: CASSRVAGGPYEQYF. The CDR3 bases are TGTGCCAGCAGCCGCGTAGCGGGAGGCCCCTACGAGCAGTACTTC.

The J gene is TRBJ1-6, the V gene TRBV21-1; the D segment call TRBD1 is taken from the table without a DNA check. TRBV21-1 is marked as a pseudogene. This CDR3 region has 15 residues. The CDR3 here is CASSMTGGCGSPLHF. CDR3 DNA sequence: TGTGCCAGCAGCATGACAGGGGGTTGTGGTTCACCCCTCCACTTT.

The chain is built from TRBV2 and TRBJ2-6; no definite D call. Germline values: CDR1 SNHLY, CDR2 FYNNEI. CDR3 length equals 18 residues. Trimming cost V 2 bases and J 3 bases, with 17 bases left between them. CDR3 nucleotides: TGTGCCAGCAGTGAAATGACGAGCCCGAGAGGTGGGGCCAACGTCCTGACTTTC. Residues: CASSEMTSPRGGANVLTF.

On this clone: Other DNA variants within this sample encode the same CDR3. This sequence joins TRBV19 and TRBJ2-3; 8 bases agree with TRBD1. Germline CDR1 is LNHDA and CDR2 is SQIVND (reference sequence). The V and J ends lost 8 bases and 3 bases, in that order; junction bases with no gene match: 7. The CDR3 covers 14 residues. CDR3 in DNA: TGTGCCAGTTCGGACAGGGTGGGAACAGATACGCAGTATTTT. Translating it yields CASSDRVGTDTQYF.

This clone came up a few times. The chain is built from TRBV18 and TRBJ2-7; unclear D gene. CDR1 and CDR2 from the germline V gene are KGHSH and LQKENI. The CDR3 loop spans 12 amino acids. V was clipped by 2 bases and J by 5 bases, with 7 bases between them. This CDR3 reads CASSPARNEQYF. CDR3 nucleotides: TGTGCCAGCTCACCAGCCAGGAACGAGCAGTACTTC.

This chain links TRBV30 with TRBJ2-5; 7 bases map to TRBD1. CDR1 is GTSNPN and CDR2 is SVGIG in the germline V gene (reference sequence). This CDR3 is built from 15 residues. With V trimmed by 0 bases and J by 4 bases, 8 bases remained unmatched. The CDR3 loop is CAWSVKTGLAETQYF. The CDR3 region has the DNA TGTGCCTGGAGTGTAAAGACAGGGTTAGCAGAGACCCAGTACTTC.

The chain employs TRBV27 and TRBJ1-2, with 8 nucleotides matching TRBD1. Germline CDR1 is MNHEY and CDR2 is SMNVEV (reference sequence). The V and J ends lost 3 bases and 7 bases, in that order; junction bases with no gene match: 4. There are 13 residues in the CDR3. The CDR3 bases are TGTGCCAGCAGTTTGACAGGGGAGGGTGGCTACACCTTC. It translates to CASSLTGEGGYTF.

The chain carries TRBV11-2 and TRBJ2-1, with 10 bases aligning to TRBD1. J gave up 5 bases and V 1 base, and 2 bases lay outside the gene matches. Germline CDR1 reads SGHAT; CDR2 reads FQNNGV. This CDR3 region has 15 residues. The CDR3 is CASSLVGTGDNEQFF. DNA for the CDR3: TGTGCCAGCAGCTTAGTGGGGACAGGGGACAATGAGCAGTTCTTC.

The chain joins TRBV7-2 to TRBJ2-7, with TRBD1 identical over 7 bases. Germline V gene lookup returns CDR1 SGHTA and CDR2 FQGNSA. This CDR3 region has 15 residues. V trimming: 5 bases; J trimming: 2 bases; junction bases outside the gene matches: 9. CDR3 region: CASSPRGIPAYEQYF. The CDR3 coding sequence is TGTGCCAGCAGCCCCAGGGGGATCCCCGCCTACGAGCAGTACTTC. Based on the CDR3 plus reference TRBV7-2 and TRBJ2-7, the full variable domain is GAGVSQSPSNKVTEKGKDVELRCDPISGHTALYWYRQSLGQGLEFLIYFQGNSAPDKSGLPSDRFSAERTGGSVSTLTIQRTQQEDSAVYLCASSPRGIPAYEQYFGPGTRLTVT.

The chain recombines TRBV7-2 with TRBJ2-3; the D gene is possibly TRBD2 (6 bases). V lost 5 bases and J 6 bases, leaving 18 bases between the germline ends. The CDR3 loop spans 15 amino acids. In germline, CDR1 is SGHTA, CDR2 FQGNSA. In DNA, the CDR3 is TGTGCCAGCAGCCCCAACAGGCGTGGGGGGGATACGCAGTATTTT. Protein product: CASSPNRRGGDTQYF.

The chain recombines TRBV9 with TRBJ1-6; D uncertain. This CDR3 spans 13 amino acids. CDR1 and CDR2 from the germline V gene are SGDLS and YYNGEE. Trimming cost V 0 bases and J 7 bases, with 5 bases left between them. The CDR3 DNA is TGTGCCAGCAGCGTAGGCGGAAATTCACCCCTCCACTTT. This gives the protein CASSVGGNSPLHF.

The rearrangement joins TRBV2 to TRBJ2-6; D not resolved. The V end lost 2 bases, the J end lost 4 bases, and 15 bases lay between the germline ends. CDR3 size: 17 residues. The V gene's germline CDR1 is SNHLY and CDR2 FYNNEI. The CDR3 nucleotides are TGTGCCAGCAGTGAACAGGTCTCAGTTTCCGGGGCCAACGTCCTGACTTTC. Protein: CASSEQVSVSGANVLTF. The entire variable domain, with the rest obtained from reference TRBV2 and TRBJ2-6, is as follows: EPEVTQTPSHQVTQMGQEVILRCVPISNHLYFYWYRQILGQKVEFLVSFYNNEISEKSEIFDDQFSVERPDGSNFTLKIRSTKLEDSAMYFCASSEQVSVSGANVLTFGAGSRLTVL.

This chain connects TRBV5-1 to TRBJ2-3, with 8 bases aligning to TRBD1. V trimming: 0 bases; J trimming: 0 bases; junction bases outside the gene matches: 3. Per the germline V gene, CDR1 is SGHRS and CDR2 is YFSETQ. The CDR3 length is 16 residues. CDR3 sequence (DNA): TGCGCCAGCAGCTTGGCCTGGACAGGGAGCACAGATACGCAGTATTTT. Its protein product is CASSLAWTGSTDTQYF.